These 5 T cell receptor beta chains originate from one sample sequenced in a study of blood T cell repertoires in COVID-19. The repertoire was sequenced with immunoSEQ multiplex PCR; TCRdb's copy has only in-frame clones and lacks some. The sample yields about 270,000 clones, approximately 90% seen once. The sequenced material came from PBMCs or T cells enriched from blood (not recorded which). The receptors were sampled from a man in his forties who had been exposed to COVID-19.

This sequence joins TRBV11-2 and TRBJ2-5, with 7 bases fitting TRBD2. The germline V gene encodes CDR1 SGHAT and CDR2 FQNNGV. The CDR3 has 14 residues. V lost 7 bases, J lost 4 bases, and 9 bases stayed unmatched. The CDR3 is CASTRGDPPETQYF. The CDR3 coding sequence is TGTGCCAGCACCCGGGGGGACCCCCCAGAGACCCAGTACTTC.

V and J are TRBV5-1 and TRBJ2-1; 8 bases fit TRBD2. The CDR3 consists of 15 residues. CDR1 and CDR2 (germline): SGHRS, YFSETQ. V was clipped by 2 bases and J by 5 bases; unmatched bases: 6. This chain's CDR3 is CASSFSGTNHNEQFF. The CDR3 DNA reads as TGCGCCAGCAGCTTTAGCGGGACTAATCACAATGAGCAGTTCTTC.

The chain combines TRBV28 with TRBJ2-5, with 14 bases matching TRBD2. Germline V gives CDR1 MDHEN, CDR2 SYDVKM. The ends lost 6 bases at V and 5 bases at J; junction bases unmatched: 14. The CDR3 is 18 residues long. The DNA for the CDR3 is TGTGCCAGCAGAATCCCGGGACTAGCGGGGGCAGAAAGGGAGACCCAGTACTTC. Protein product: CASRIPGLAGAERETQYF.

The rearrangement joins TRBV6-5 to TRBJ2-7; no clear D gene. CDR3 length equals 15 residues. Germline lookup yields CDR1 MNHEY and CDR2 SVGAGI. V dropped 8 bases and J dropped 5 bases, with 22 bases sitting between them. The CDR3, as DNA: TGTGCCAGCTGCGAAACAAGGTCTAGAGGCGACGAGCAGTACTTC. Its protein product is CASCETRSRGDEQYF.

CDR3 coding DNA: TGTGCCAGCAGCGAACAGGGTATGGTGTACGAGCAGTACTTC. Translation gives CASSEQGMVYEQYF. This chain links TRBV27 with TRBJ2-7; a possible D gene is TRBD1 (6 bases). Germline V gene lookup returns CDR1 MNHEY and CDR2 SMNVEV (reference sequence). Trimming pared 6 bases from V and 4 bases from J, leaving 16 bases between. This CDR3 contains 14 residues.